The 20 T cell receptor beta chains below all came from one sample that was sequenced in a study of T cell clonality in common variable immunodeficiency. Here immunoSEQ multiplex PCR was the method, and the copy in TCRdb shows in-frame clones only, minus some. Found here are about 60,000 clones, no singletons; the ten largest cover roughly 1.7%. Source material: peripheral blood mononuclear cells. Receptors were obtained from a person aged 18-70 years in good health.

This clone showed up many times. The CDR3 loop reads CASSLGQGVYEQYF. Partial CDR3 DNA: TGCGCCAGCAGCTTGGGACAGGGGGTTTACGAG. The V and J genes are TRBV5-1 and TRBJ2-7; 9 bases map to TRBD1. With the read ending 3 residues before the CDR3 end, the germline J gene is used to fill in that end. CDR1 is SGHRS, CDR2 YFSETQ, per germline. V dropped 0 bases and J dropped 4; count of bases not matched to a gene: 2. This CDR3 has 14 amino acids.

This clone was recorded many times. The read ends 3 residues before the CDR3 terminus; that terminus is restored from the germline J gene. This rearrangement joins TRBV20-1 to TRBJ1-1; a weak D match, TRBD1 (6 bases). V shed 7 bases and J shed 7 bases, with 13 bases lying between them. The CDR3 length is 11 residues. In germline, CDR1 is DFQATT, CDR2 SNEGSKA (reference sequence). The DNA read from the CDR3 is TGCAGTGGCAGGGGAAGAGGTGAA. Its translation is CSGRGRGE. In full, the CDR3 is CSGRGRGEAFF.

This clone showed up many times. The CDR3 end lies 3 residues beyond the end of the read and is filled in from the germline J gene. The rearrangement joins TRBV18 to TRBJ1-2; D is possibly TRBD1 (5 bases). V lost 6 bases to trimming and J lost 3 bases, with 17 bases between them. The CDR3 loop spans 15 amino acids. Germline V gives CDR1 KGHSH, CDR2 LQKENI. CDR3 sequence reads: CASSPDTPTDYGYTF. The sequenced CDR3 bases are TGTGCCAGCTCGCCGGACACCCCGACCGACTATGGC.

This clone was counted a few times. With the read ending 3 residues before the CDR3 end, the germline J gene is used to fill in that end. This chain uses TRBV20-1 with TRBJ2-1, with 15 bases fitting TRBD2. The CDR3 sequence is 12 residues long. CDR1 is DFQATT, CDR2 SNEGSKA, per germline (reference sequence). The sequenced CDR3 bases are TGCAGGACGGGACTAGCGGGAGGTGAG. This codes for CRTGLAGGE. The complete CDR3 protein is CRTGLAGGEQFF.

This clone was picked up many times. The sequence runs out 3 residues before the end of the CDR3; the remainder is reconstructed from the germline J gene. V usage is TRBV28 and J usage is TRBJ2-3; the match to TRBD2 covers 10 bases. Germline assignment: CDR1 MDHEN and CDR2 SYDVKM. The CDR3 has 15 amino acids. J lost 0 bases, V lost 8 bases, and 5 bases had no gene match. Partial CDR3 DNA: TGTGCCAGCCCAAGACTAGCGGGTAGCACAGATACG. It is translated as CASPRLAGSTDT. The whole CDR3 region reads CASPRLAGSTDTQYF. Full variable domain (missing parts from reference TRBV28 and TRBJ2-3): DVKVTQSSRYLVKRTGEKVFLECVQDMDHENMFWYRQDPGLGLRLIYFSYDVKMKEKGDIPEGYSVSREKKERFSLILESASTNQTSMYLCASPRLAGSTDTQYFGPGTRLTVL.

The sample holds many counts of this clone. The read is 3 residues too short to cover the CDR3 end, so that end is filled in from the germline J gene. The chain is built from TRBV29-1 and TRBJ2-1; 9 bases fit TRBD1. The CDR3 has 13 residues. CDR1 is SQVTM and CDR2 is ANQGSEA in the germline V gene. Trimming removed 3 bases from V and 8 bases from J; junction bases left unmatched: 5. This CDR3 reads CSVEGQGAYEQFF. Partial CDR3 DNA: TGCAGCGTTGAGGGACAGGGTGCCTATGAG.

This clone appeared many times. Read coverage stops 3 residues before the CDR3 terminus; the germline J gene supplies the remainder. The chain combines TRBV6-2 or TRBV6-3 with TRBJ1-5, with 8 bases matching TRBD1. V lost 6 bases to trimming and J lost 5 bases; unmatched junction nucleotides: 6. Germline CDR1 reads MNHEY; CDR2 reads SVGEGT. This CDR3 region has 14 residues. The CDR3 sequence: CASRKQGEDQPQHF. The part of the CDR3 DNA that was read is TGTGCCAGCAGAAAACAGGGGGAGGATCAGCCC.

This clone was observed at least ten times. Read data end 3 residues before the CDR3 end; the end is taken from the germline J gene. The chain recombines TRBV5-1 with TRBJ2-3; TRBD2 might be the D (6 bases). Germline CDR1 is SGHRS and CDR2 is YFSETQ. This CDR3 spans 15 amino acids. V dropped 4 bases and J dropped 3 bases, with 15 bases sitting between them. The CDR3 bases that were read are TGCGCCAGCAGCCCCCTGACTAGTCCGACAGATACG. This codes for CASSPLTSPTDT. The entire CDR3 protein is CASSPLTSPTDTQYF.

This clone was counted ten times or more. With the read ending 3 residues before the CDR3 end, the germline J gene is used to fill in that end. The rearrangement links TRBV7-9 to TRBJ2-7; TRBD2 is a possible D gene (6 bases). This CDR3 spans 14 amino acids. The ends were cut back, 8 bases at V and 0 bases at J, with 14 bases in the middle. Per germline, CDR1 SEHNR and CDR2 FQNEAQ (reference sequence). The sequenced CDR3 bases are TGTGCCAGCCGGGGGAGAGCGAGCTCCTACGAG. Its translation is CASRGRASSYE. The complete CDR3 protein is CASRGRASSYEQYF.

In its sample, this clone was seen many times. The CDR3 end falls 3 residues outside the read, so it is completed with the germline J gene. The chain carries TRBV24-1 and TRBJ2-3, with D perhaps TRBD2 (6 bases). Trimming stripped 3 bases from V and 3 bases from J, with 9 bases between. CDR3 length equals 14 residues. The germline gives CDR1 KGHDR, CDR2 SFDVKD. The CDR3: CATSDGTSTDTQYF. The sequenced part of the CDR3 DNA is TGTGCCACCAGTGATGGGACTTCGACAGATACG.

This clone has a count of ten or more. With the read ending 3 residues before the CDR3 end, the germline J gene is used to fill in that end. This chain links TRBV29-1 with TRBJ1-2; 8 bases map to TRBD1. CDR1 and CDR2 (germline): SQVTM, ANQGSEA. V trimming: 0 bases; J trimming: 4 bases; junction bases outside the gene matches: 4. This CDR3 spans 14 amino acids. CDR3 DNA (partial): TGCAGCGTTGAAGAGGCAGGGGGCGGCTATGGC. Translated, it gives CSVEEAGGGYG. The whole CDR3 region reads CSVEEAGGGYGYTF.

Note on this clone: The missing CDR3 end, 3 residues past where the read stops, is filled in from the germline J gene. J is TRBJ2-1 and V is TRBV5-5, with D possibly matching TRBD1 (5 bases). CDR1 and CDR2 from the germline V gene are SGHKS and YYEKEE (reference sequence). V dropped 2 bases and J dropped 0 bases, with 9 bases sitting between them. The CDR3 extends over 15 amino acids. CDR3 amino acids: CASSFRQSSYNEQFF. The CDR3 DNA, read in part, is TGTGCCAGCAGCTTCCGACAGAGCTCCTACAATGAG.

This clone has a count of ten or more. Coverage ceases 3 residues before the CDR3 finishes, and the germline J gene fills in the end. The gene calls are TRBV19 and TRBJ2-3; D is unresolved. Trimming shortened V by 7 bases and J by 0 bases, and 11 bases separated the two germline ends. The CDR3 is 14 amino acids. CDR1 is LNHDA and CDR2 is SQIVND in the germline V gene (reference sequence). CDR3 protein: CASKKATSTDTQYF. The part of the CDR3 DNA that was read is TGTGCCAGTAAGAAAGCGACTAGCACAGATACG.

This clone was recorded many times. CDR3 region: CATSRPLSGGNEQFF. CDR3 DNA, as far as it was read: TGTGCCACCAGCAGGCCACTTTCAGGGGGAAATGAG. The V gene is TRBV15, the J gene TRBJ2-1; TRBD1 matches 7 bases. The CDR3 end falls 3 residues outside the read, so it is completed with the germline J gene. There are 15 residues in the CDR3. In germline, CDR1 is LNHNV, CDR2 YYDKDF (reference sequence). V gave up 3 bases and J gave up 7 bases; unmatched junction bases: 9.

This clone was observed at least ten times. The read gets to within 3 residues of the CDR3 end, and the germline J gene fills in the rest. This chain joins TRBV10-3 and TRBJ1-2; D possibly corresponds to TRBD1 (6 bases). Germline CDR1 ENHRY, CDR2 SYGVKD. This CDR3 has 15 amino acids. V was clipped by 6 bases and J by 4 bases, with 18 bases between them. This CDR3 reads CAIRPEGVYGYGYTF. The sequenced CDR3 bases are TGTGCCATCAGACCTGAGGGGGTATACGGCTATGGC.

This clone was recorded many times. The sequence runs out 3 residues before the end of the CDR3; the remainder is reconstructed from the germline J gene. J is TRBJ2-7 and V is TRBV20-1; 7 bases are a match to TRBD2. Losses at the gene ends were 0 bases for V and 2 bases for J; bases not matched to a gene: 4. In germline, CDR1 is DFQATT, CDR2 SNEGSKA (reference sequence). This CDR3 has 14 residues. The sequenced CDR3 bases are TGCAGTGCTAGAGATTTGGCGGGAGCCTACGAG. Protein sequence: CSARDLAGAYE. The entire CDR3 protein is CSARDLAGAYEQYF.

This clone was detected many times. The read comes to an end 3 residues before the CDR3 does, leaving the germline J gene to fill in the end. The gene calls are TRBV20-1 and TRBJ2-7; 7 bases match TRBD2. CDR1 and CDR2 from the germline V gene are DFQATT and SNEGSKA (reference sequence). The ends lost 7 bases at V and 6 bases at J; junction bases unmatched: 12. The CDR3 extends over 13 amino acids. This CDR3 reads CSVSRSSGTEQYF. The sequenced part of the CDR3 DNA is TGCAGTGTCAGCAGATCAAGCGGGACCGAG.

In its sample, this clone was seen many times. The read ends 3 residues shy of where the CDR3 ends; the end is completed using the germline J gene. The chain links TRBV19 to TRBJ1-5; 8 bases agree with TRBD1. Trimming took 5 bases from V and 3 from J; bases not matched to a gene: 3. The germline CDR1 and CDR2 sequences are LNHDA and SQIVND (reference sequence). The CDR3 is 14 residues long. The covered CDR3 bases are TGTGCCAGTAGTTTACAGGGGGACAATCAGCCC. Residues: CASSLQGDNQP. The CDR3 in its entirety is CASSLQGDNQPQHF.

This clone has at least ten counts. The read ends 3 residues shy of where the CDR3 ends; the end is completed using the germline J gene. The chain combines TRBV19 with TRBJ2-1; 10 bases are shared with TRBD2. The germline CDR1 and CDR2 sequences are LNHDA and SQIVND (reference sequence). With V trimmed by 7 bases and J by 4 bases, 10 bases remained unmatched. The CDR3 consists of 16 residues. The DNA read from the CDR3 is TGTGCCAGTATGAAAGCGGGGGGGGGACCTTACAATGAG. This codes for CASMKAGGGPYNE. The entire CDR3 protein reads CASMKAGGGPYNEQFF. The full variable domain, completed using reference TRBV19 and TRBJ2-1, is DGGITQSPKYLFRKEGQNVTLSCEQNLNHDAMYWYRQDPGQGLRLIYYSQIVNDFQKGDIAEGYSVSREKKESFPLTVTSAQKNPTAFYLCASMKAGGGPYNEQFFGPGTRLTVL.

This clone was seen at least ten times. The DNA ends 3 residues before the CDR3 does, and the rest of the CDR3 is filled in from the germline J gene. V and J are TRBV11-3 and TRBJ2-1, with D unclear. The CDR3 is 11 residues long. Trimming pared 5 bases from V and 4 bases from J, leaving 3 bases between. CDR1 SGHNT and CDR2 YENEEA come from the germline V gene. The part of the CDR3 DNA that was read is TGTGCCAGCAGCGCGTACAATGAG. This translates into CASSAYNE. The CDR3 as a whole reads CASSAYNEQFF. Full variable domain (rest looked up from reference TRBV11-3 and TRBJ2-1): EAGVVQSPRYKIIEKKQPVAFWCNPISGHNTLYWYLQNLGQGPELLIRYENEEAVDDSQLPKDRFSAERLKGVDSTLKIQPAELGDSAVYLCASSAYNEQFFGPGTRLTVL.